Shown below are 20 T cell receptor beta chains from a single sample sequenced in a study of T cells in Graves' hyperthyroidism and ophthalmopathy. Authors of the study amplified TCR beta CDR3 regions from RNA transcripts. When the TCR CDR3 underwent first-round RT-PCR, the HTBI primer set was used. One entry per CDR3 protein, called by TCRdb with MiXCR from the multiplex PCR reads. The sample lists a few hundred thousand distinct CDR3 sequences, approximately 14% seen once, with about an eighth in the top ten. Sequenced material: blood. The receptors stem from a woman aged 35 to 49 with Graves' hyperthyroidism that later progressed to Graves' ophthalmopathy.

The J gene is TRBJ2-2, the V gene TRBV6-1; D is ambiguous. Trimming cost V 11 bases and J 4 bases, with 14 bases left between them. Germline V gene lookup returns CDR1 MNHNS and CDR2 SASEGT. The CDR3 consists of 13 residues. CDR3 nucleotide sequence: TGTGCCGGCACGGTTAGCCCCACCGGGGAGCTGTTTTTT. Translation: CAGTVSPTGELFF.

The chain carries TRBV2 and TRBJ2-3; 12 positions agree with TRBD2. The CDR3 runs to 14 residues. Trimming at V came to 4 bases and at J to 9 bases, leaving 5 bases not matched to a gene. CDR1 and CDR2 from the germline V gene are SNHLY and FYNNEI. The CDR3 reads CASSGTSGIWTQYF. The CDR3 coding sequence is TGTGCCAGCAGTGGGACTAGCGGGATATGGACGCAGTATTTT.

This clonotype was observed at least ten times. V gene TRBV20-1 combines with J gene TRBJ1-1, with TRBD1 as a possible D gene (5 bases). The CDR3 extends over 13 amino acids. V was shortened by 5 bases and J by 5 bases, with 15 bases between the two germline ends. Germline V gene sequence: CDR1 DFQATT, CDR2 SNEGSKA (reference sequence). CDR3 amino acids: CSAPQGDRTEAFF. The CDR3 DNA is TGCAGTGCTCCCCAAGGGGATCGGACTGAAGCTTTCTTT.

Many counts were recorded for this clonotype. This rearrangement joins TRBV19 to TRBJ2-7; a weak D match, TRBD2 (6 bases). V was cut by 2 bases and J by 3 bases, with 17 bases left in between. Germline CDR1 reads LNHDA; CDR2 reads SQIVND (reference sequence). The CDR3 length is 16 residues. The CDR3 DNA reads as TGTGCCAGTAGTATAACTAAGGGAGGTCTTCTCTACGAGCAGTACTTC. Its translation is CASSITKGGLLYEQYF.

This clonotype occurred many times. The rearrangement links TRBV27 to TRBJ1-5; D gene ambiguous. Germline loops: CDR1 MNHEY, CDR2 SMNVEV (reference sequence). Trimming removed 6 bases from V and 3 bases from J, with 9 bases in between. The CDR3 has 13 amino acids. This CDR3 is CASRLTFNQPQHF. As DNA, the CDR3 is TGTGCCAGCAGATTGACTTTCAATCAGCCCCAGCATTTT.

This clonotype was recorded many times. CDR3 nucleotide sequence: TGTGCCAGCAGCCTCTTGGGAGCGGGAGGAGGCAATGAGCAGTTCTTC. Its protein is CASSLLGAGGGNEQFF. The chain uses TRBV7-9 and TRBJ2-1, with 9 bases matching TRBD2. The V and J ends lost 5 bases and 6 bases, in that order; junction bases with no gene match: 11. The V gene's germline CDR1 is SEHNR and CDR2 FQNEAQ (reference sequence). The CDR3 has 16 amino acids.

This clonotype was observed at least ten times. This chain joins TRBV20-1 and TRBJ2-1, with 8 bases identical to TRBD2. J gave up 4 bases and V 6 bases, and 11 bases lay outside the gene matches. The CDR3 contains 15 residues. The germline gives CDR1 DFQATT, CDR2 SNEGSKA (reference sequence). CDR3 protein: CSARGGRRGYNEQFF. DNA of the CDR3: TGCAGTGCCCGGGGGGGGAGAAGAGGGTACAATGAGCAGTTCTTC.

This clonotype appeared a few times. This chain uses TRBV9 with TRBJ2-7; a possible D gene is TRBD2 (5 bases). The germline V and J ends were trimmed by 2 bases and 7 bases, with 16 bases remaining between them. The CDR3 loop spans 14 amino acids. Germline V CDR1 and CDR2: SGDLS, YYNGEE. The DNA for the CDR3 is TGTGCCAGCAGCGTCGACCAACTTACGGGAGAGCAGTACTTC. Protein product: CASSVDQLTGEQYF. The variable domain in full, completed from reference TRBV9 and TRBJ2-7, reads DSGVTQTPKHLITATGQRVTLRCSPRSGDLSVYWYQQSLDQGLQFLIQYYNGEERAKGNILERFSAQQFPDLHSELNLSSLELGDSALYFCASSVDQLTGEQYFGPGTRLTVT.

In this sample, this clonotype turned up many times. The chain recombines TRBV28 with TRBJ2-1, with TRBD2 matching 13 bases. Germline-derived CDR1 and CDR2 are MDHEN and SYDVKM. V was pared by 3 bases and J by 6 bases, with 5 bases of the junction left unmatched. CDR3 length: 16 amino acids. CDR3 bases: TGTGCCAGCAGTTTGATACTAGCGGGAGGGTTCAATGAGCAGTTCTTC. Translated: CASSLILAGGFNEQFF.

In this sample, this clonotype turned up a few times. The chain couples TRBV30 to TRBJ1-1; no reliable D call. The CDR3 length is 10 residues. Germline assignment: CDR1 GTSNPN and CDR2 SVGIG (reference sequence). V lost 3 bases to trimming and J lost 8 bases, with 7 bases between them. CDR3: CAWRPEEAFF. The CDR3 coding sequence is TGTGCCTGGAGGCCCGAAGAAGCTTTCTTT.

This clonotype was seen ten or more times. The chain has TRBV29-1 and TRBJ1-4, with D perhaps matching TRBD1 (5 bases). The CDR3 contains 12 residues. V was clipped by 5 bases and J by 6 bases, with 10 bases between them. In germline, CDR1 is SQVTM, CDR2 ANQGSEA. The CDR3 DNA sequence: TGCAGCGTTCTAGGGGTGGATGAAAAACTGTTTTTT. Its protein product is CSVLGVDEKLFF.

This clonotype has at least ten counts. The chain has TRBV9 and TRBJ2-7, with 9 bases fitting TRBD1. The CDR3 extends over 15 amino acids. V gave up 1 base and J gave up 1 base; unmatched junction bases: 3. Per germline, CDR1 SGDLS and CDR2 YYNGEE. CDR3 sequence (DNA): TGTGCCAGCAGCGTAACAGGGGGCGAGTCCTACGAGCAGTACTTC. Its protein is CASSVTGGESYEQYF. Complete variable domain (other parts from reference TRBV9 and TRBJ2-7): DSGVTQTPKHLITATGQRVTLRCSPRSGDLSVYWYQQSLDQGLQFLIQYYNGEERAKGNILERFSAQQFPDLHSELNLSSLELGDSALYFCASSVTGGESYEQYFGPGTRLTVT.

This clonotype has ten or more counts. The rearrangement joins TRBV20-1 to TRBJ2-3; perhaps TRBD2 as D (6 bases). Per germline, CDR1 DFQATT and CDR2 SNEGSKA (reference sequence). V gave up 2 bases and J gave up 8 bases, with 14 bases separating them. CDR3 length: 13 residues. CDR3 in DNA: TGCAGTGCTAGAATGGGGACGACTAGTACGCAGTATTTT. This gives the protein CSARMGTTSTQYF.

Comments on this clonotype: Just one base apart from a much larger clone, this may be a read error. V usage is TRBV28 and J usage is TRBJ1-1; no clear D gene. Germline CDR1 MDHEN, CDR2 SYDVKM. This CDR3 spans 16 amino acids. In nucleotides, the CDR3 is TGTGCCAGCAGTTCCCGAGGGCGTTCGTTACCCTTTGAAGTTTTCTTT. Amino acid sequence: CASSSRGRSLPFEVFF.

This clonotype was seen only once. This chain uses TRBV6-2 or TRBV6-3 with TRBJ2-7, with TRBD1 matching over 9 bases. Germline V gene sequence: CDR1 MNHEY, CDR2 SVGEGT. The V segment lost 6 bases and the J segment 0 bases; nucleotides outside the gene matches: 9. The CDR3 is 16 residues long. The CDR3 nucleotides are TGTGCCAGCAGACCCGCCGGACAGGGGACCTCCTACGAGCAGTACTTC. This gives the protein CASRPAGQGTSYEQYF.

This sequence joins TRBV5-5 and TRBJ2-5; 10 positions match TRBD2. Looked up from germline, CDR1 is SGHKS and CDR2 is YYEKEE (reference sequence). The CDR3 is 15 residues long. V lost 3 bases to trimming and J lost 6 bases; unmatched junction nucleotides: 8. The CDR3 DNA is TGTGCCAGCAGCTCCGGGACTAGCGATGAAAAGACCCAGTACTTC. Its protein is CASSSGTSDEKTQYF.

This clonotype was recorded at least ten times. This chain links TRBV5-8 with TRBJ2-5, with D unclear. This CDR3 comprises 16 residues. The germline V gene encodes CDR1 SGHTS and CDR2 YDEGEE. The ends were cut back, 4 bases at V and 4 bases at J, with 20 bases in the middle. DNA of the CDR3: TGTGCCAGCAGCCCCGGACGGAAAATAAGCCTAGAGACCCAGTACTTC. This gives the protein CASSPGRKISLETQYF.

This clonotype was found many times. The chain uses TRBV11-2 and TRBJ2-2; a weak D match, TRBD2 (5 bases). This CDR3 is built from 21 residues. Trimming removed 0 bases at V and 5 bases at J, with 28 bases between. Germline-derived CDR1 and CDR2 are SGHAT and FQNNGV. CDR3 bases: TGTGCCAGCAGCTTAGATCCGAAATCGAAGGACCGGGGTGTAACGACCGGGGAGCTGTTTTTT. Encoded protein: CASSLDPKSKDRGVTTGELFF. The full variable domain, its missing parts supplied by reference TRBV11-2 and TRBJ2-2, is EAGVAQSPRYKIIEKRQSVAFWCNPISGHATLYWYQQILGQGPKLLIQFQNNGVVDDSQLPKDRFSAERLKGVDSTLKIQPAKLEDSAVYLCASSLDPKSKDRGVTTGELFFGEGSRLTVL.

This clonotype was seen repeatedly, ten times or more. The chain has TRBV27 and TRBJ1-5; maybe TRBD1 (6 bases). The CDR3 runs 14 residues. CDR1 is MNHEY and CDR2 is SMNVEV in the germline V gene (reference sequence). V was pared by 5 bases and J by 4 bases, with 12 bases between. The CDR3 nucleotides are TGTGCCAGCAGTCGTAACAGGGTTAATCAGCCCCAGCATTTT. Its protein product is CASSRNRVNQPQHF.

This clonotype was picked up many times. V usage is TRBV5-1 and J usage is TRBJ1-2; D gene unclear. The CDR3 length is 15 residues. Germline V gene sequence: CDR1 SGHRS, CDR2 YFSETQ. Trimming left V 0 bases short and J 5 bases short, with 14 bases between. The CDR3 DNA sequence: TGCGCCAGCAGCTTGGAATTTGTTCTGGGATATGGCTACACCTTC. It encodes CASSLEFVLGYGYTF.